This TCR beta chain comes out of a study of cytomegalovirus exposure and HLA in healthy donors. Regarding the study as a whole: Some V segments (TRBV6-2 and TRBV6-3 among them) were excluded as indistinguishable.

Primers: 60 Vbeta forward and 13 Jbeta reverse. Using immunoSEQ multiplex PCR, the repertoire was profiled, and TCRdb retains in-frame clones only, with some absent. The table includes about 98,000 clones, roughly four fifths detected once. On this clone: Antigen: not known.

Trimming left V 2 bases short and J 7 bases short, with 10 bases between. The CDR3 is 13 amino acids. Looked up from germline, CDR1 is SGHRS and CDR2 is YFSETQ. V and J are TRBV5-1 and TRBJ2-1; D not certain. The material sequenced was PBMCs. This clonotype originated in a female donor in good health and CMV-seropositive. CDR3 in DNA: TGCGCCAGCAGCTTAAGCCGATCGAATGAGCAGTTCTTC. Its translation is CASSLSRSNEQFF. The variable domain in full, with the rest retrieved from reference TRBV5-1 and TRBJ2-1, is KAGVTQTPRYLIKTRGQQVTLSCSPISGHRSVSWYQQTPGQGLQFLFEYFSETQRNKGNFPGRFSGRQFSNSRSEMNVSTLELGDSALYLCASSLSRSNEQFFGPGTRLTVL.